These 7 T cell receptor beta chains came from one sample sequenced in a study of regulatory T cells in long-lasting Graves disease. Arm-PCR of CDR3 regions and iRepertoire HTBI primers were used to build TCR beta libraries. Each CDR3 protein is one row after TCRdb ran MiXCR on the multiplex PCR reads. The table lists some 200,000 distinct CDR3 sequences, less than 20% of them singletons. Time point specified: newly diagnosed GD, antithyroid drugs for less than 3 months. Construction of the TCR library relied on RNA isolated from PBMCs. The sample was also reused in another study, on T cells in Graves' hyperthyroidism and ophthalmopathy.

Material: peripheral blood mononuclear cells (PBMCs), obtained at new diagnosis, from a patient treated with antithyroid drugs. Source of these receptors: a woman in her 30s with Graves disease.

Ten or more counts support this clonotype. The genes are TRBV20-1 and TRBJ1-5; D uncertain. The CDR3 has 16 amino acids. Germline V CDR1 and CDR2: DFQATT, SNEGSKA (reference sequence). V lost 0 bases and J 0 bases, leaving 12 bases between the germline ends. In DNA form, the CDR3 reads TGCAGTGCTAGAGACGAACAGTCTTATAGCAATCAGCCCCAGCATTTT. Residues: CSARDEQSYSNQPQHF.

This clonotype has a count of ten or more. This sequence joins TRBV24-1 and TRBJ1-2; D call uncertain. There are 18 residues in the CDR3. V shed 3 bases and J shed 4 bases, with 23 bases lying between them. Per the germline V gene, CDR1 is KGHDR and CDR2 is SFDVKD. The DNA for the CDR3 is TGTGCCACCAGTGATGCCGATTCCGGGAAAGGGTTCTTCTATGGCTACACCTTC. It translates to CATSDADSGKGFFYGYTF.

In this sample, this clonotype turned up many times. The genes are TRBV20-1 and TRBJ2-7; the D is unclear. The CDR3 is 16 residues long. Germline V gene data show CDR1 as DFQATT and CDR2 as SNEGSKA (reference sequence). Trimming took off 6 bases at V and 1 base at J, with 22 bases between the two ends. CDR3 loop: CSASLEELEVSYEQYF. The CDR3 coding sequence is TGCAGTGCAAGTCTCGAGGAATTAGAAGTTTCCTACGAGCAGTACTTC.

Regarding this clonotype: At one end, the junction sequence differs from germline, possibly due to a read error. The V and J genes are TRBV27 and TRBJ1-4, with 7 bases that match TRBD1. Germline V CDR1 and CDR2: MNHEY, SMNVEV (reference sequence). This CDR3 spans 18 amino acids. The CDR3 DNA follows: TGTGCCAGCTCACCAACAAGGCCTGGCGGACAGGCGAATGAAAAACCGTTTTTT. This translates into CASSPTRPGGQANEKPFF.

The chain joins TRBV13 to TRBJ2-4, with TRBD2 matching over 13 bases. From germline, CDR1 is PRHDT and CDR2 FYEKMQ (reference sequence). CDR3 length: 20 residues. The V gene end was trimmed by 4 bases and the J gene end by 0 bases; junction bases not matched to a gene: 12. The CDR3 region is CASSSYYGTSGEGAKNIQYF. The CDR3 nucleotides read TGTGCCAGCAGCTCTTACTACGGGACTAGCGGGGAGGGAGCCAAAAACATTCAGTACTTC.

Ten or more counts support this clonotype. The rearrangement links TRBV5-1 to TRBJ1-1; D is ambiguous. The CDR3 runs to 14 residues. Germline CDR1 reads SGHRS; CDR2 reads YFSETQ. The V end was cut by 0 bases, the J end by 1 base, with 7 bases between. The CDR3 is CASSLGLENTEAFF. In DNA, the CDR3 is TGCGCCAGCAGCTTGGGGCTAGAGAACACTGAAGCTTTCTTT.

This clonotype was counted ten times or more. The chain recombines TRBV12-3 or TRBV12-4 with TRBJ2-3, with 14 bases fitting TRBD2. This CDR3 comprises 18 residues. After removal of 8 bases from V and 4 bases from J, the junction contained 14 bases not matched to a gene. The CDR3 loop is CASSPGLAGGGGADTQYF. The CDR3 DNA follows: TGTGCCAGCTCCCCTGGACTAGCGGGAGGTGGTGGTGCAGATACGCAGTATTTT.